A single sample is the source of the 23 T cell receptor beta chains below, sequenced in a study of CD8 T cells in ankylosing spondylitis. Antigen specificity for these receptors is unknown. TCRdb used MiXCR to reprocess the 5' RACE reads, holding one entry per CDR3 protein. The top ten hold approximately 0.46% of the sample, which has hundreds of thousands of distinct CDR3 sequences, approximately 12% seen once. Overall study results and limits: About 8 highly homologous variants made up a TCR beta motif, and this motif appeared characteristic of ankylosing spondylitis blood.

Sequenced: blood, either unsorted or a sorted T cell fraction (not recorded which). The source is a male donor with ankylosing spondylitis.

V is TRBV20-1 and J is TRBJ1-1; D not certain. CDR1 is DFQATT and CDR2 is SNEGSKA in the germline V gene (reference sequence). V lost 7 bases, J lost 0 bases, and 6 bases lay in between. The CDR3 spans 11 residues. Written as DNA, the CDR3 is TGCAGTGACAGCTTGAACACTGAAGCTTTCTTT. It is translated as CSDSLNTEAFF.

The sample holds a few counts of this clonotype. V gene TRBV4-1 combines with J gene TRBJ1-5, with D tentatively TRBD1 (5 bases). CDR1 is MGHRA, CDR2 YSYEKL, per germline. The CDR3 is made up of 16 amino acids. V was clipped by 5 bases and J by 0 bases, with 14 bases between them. The DNA for the CDR3 is TGCGCCAGCAGCGACCGGGACGGCTATAGCAATCAGCCCCAGCATTTT. This sequence encodes CASSDRDGYSNQPQHF.

CDR3 DNA: TGCAGTGCTAGAGTTGCGGGGCGGGACACCGGGGAGCTGTTTTTT. It translates to CSARVAGRDTGELFF. The V gene is TRBV20-1, the J gene TRBJ2-2; possibly TRBD2 for D (6 bases). This CDR3 is built from 15 residues. Deletions cut 1 base from V and 3 bases from J, with 12 bases between. CDR1 is DFQATT, CDR2 SNEGSKA, per germline (reference sequence).

In its sample, this clonotype was seen a few times. CDR3 sequence: CSARRGGRYNEQFF. CDR3 coding DNA: TGCAGTGCTAGGCGGGGCGGGAGGTACAATGAGCAGTTCTTC. This chain links TRBV20-1 with TRBJ2-1; TRBD2 matches 8 bases. The CDR3 consists of 14 residues. Trimming at V came to 3 bases and at J to 4 bases, leaving 5 bases not matched to a gene. In germline, CDR1 is DFQATT, CDR2 SNEGSKA (reference sequence).

The gene calls are TRBV12-3 or TRBV12-4 and TRBJ2-2; TRBD2 agrees at 10 bases. The trim removed 6 bases at V and 11 bases at J, leaving 12 bases unmatched. The CDR3 is 15 residues long. The CDR3, as DNA: TGTGCCAGCAGCCCCCCGACAAGCGGGAGGGTCGAGCTGTTTTTT. This encodes CASSPPTSGRVELFF.

This clonotype was found a few times. The chain couples TRBV5-5 to TRBJ1-5; 7 nucleotides align to TRBD1. Losses at the gene ends were 4 bases for V and 4 bases for J; bases not matched to a gene: 5. Germline V CDR1 and CDR2: SGHKS, YYEKEE (reference sequence). The CDR3 consists of 14 residues. The CDR3 DNA is TGTGCCAGCAGCGTCGGGACAGAGAATCAGCCCCAGCATTTT. It encodes CASSVGTENQPQHF.

Ten or more counts support this clonotype. The CDR3 sequence is CASSLVPRGLNEQYF. CDR3 bases: TGTGCCAGCAGCCTCGTCCCGAGGGGGCTCAACGAGCAGTACTTC. The genes are TRBV12-3 or TRBV12-4 and TRBJ2-7; 7 positions agree with TRBD1. The V segment lost 6 bases and the J segment 5 bases; nucleotides outside the gene matches: 13. The CDR3 loop spans 15 amino acids.

This clonotype was detected only a few times. Being one base from a much bigger clone, this may be a read error. This sequence joins TRBV20-1 and TRBJ1-5; D is ambiguous. This CDR3 spans 11 amino acids. CDR1 is DFQATT and CDR2 is SNEGSKA in the germline V gene (reference sequence). V lost 3 bases, J lost 2 bases, and 2 bases lay in between. Written as DNA, the CDR3 is TGCAGTGCTAGCCGCAATCAGCCCCAGCATTTT. Translating gives CSASRNQPQHF.

The chain employs TRBV9 and TRBJ1-2, with D unclear. The V gene lost 0 bases and the J gene lost 8 bases, with 8 bases spanning the gap. The CDR3 extends over 12 amino acids. CDR1 is SGDLS and CDR2 is YYNGEE in the germline V gene. The CDR3 DNA sequence: TGTGCCAGCAGCGTAGGTCCCGTGGGCTACACCTTC. Protein product: CASSVGPVGYTF.

J is TRBJ1-1 and V is TRBV7-2, with TRBD1 matching over 8 bases. This CDR3 contains 15 residues. Germline V CDR1 and CDR2: SGHTA, FQGNSA. The V gene end was trimmed by 4 bases and the J gene end by 6 bases; junction bases not matched to a gene: 10. CDR3 in amino acids: CASSSQTGAGAEAFF. CDR3 DNA: TGTGCCAGCAGCTCCCAGACAGGGGCAGGCGCTGAAGCTTTCTTT.

Many counts were recorded for this clonotype. Relative to the germline gene, one junction end is altered; a read error may explain this. This rearrangement joins TRBV4-3 to TRBJ2-7; 9 bases fit TRBD1. Per the germline V gene, CDR1 is LGHNA and CDR2 is YSLEER. The CDR3 covers 13 residues. CDR3 nucleotide sequence: TGTGCCAGCAGCCGGGACAGGGACTACGAGCAGTACTTC. Encoded protein: CASSRDRDYEQYF.

The genes are TRBV12-5 and TRBJ1-3; D ambiguous. Germline CDR1 and CDR2: LGHNT and FRNRAP. V lost 6 bases and J lost 2, with 8 bases in between. CDR3 length: 13 amino acids. The DNA of the CDR3 is TGTGCTAGTGGGCGGGAAGCTGGAAACACCATATATTTT. Its protein product is CASGREAGNTIYF.

This chain links TRBV5-1 with TRBJ2-7, with D perhaps matching TRBD1 or TRBD2 (6 bases each). Trimming cost V 3 bases and J 2 bases, with 18 bases left between them. The CDR3 has 16 amino acids. CDR1 and CDR2 (germline): SGHRS, YFSETQ. CDR3 amino acids: CASSSAGGLLTYEQYF. The CDR3 DNA reads TGCGCCAGCAGCTCAGCTGGGGGGCTCCTTACCTACGAGCAGTACTTC.

This clonotype has a handful of counts. The chain joins TRBV4-2 to TRBJ1-2; 9 bases agree with TRBD1. Germline V gives CDR1 LGHNA, CDR2 YNFKEQ. Trimming removed 1 base from V and 4 bases from J; junction bases left unmatched: 10. This CDR3 is 17 amino acids long. CDR3 region: CASSQGTGTGTFYGYTF. The DNA for the CDR3 is TGTGCCAGCAGCCAAGGAACCGGGACAGGGACCTTCTATGGCTACACCTTC.

This clonotype was recorded at least ten times. The chain recombines TRBV11-2 with TRBJ2-7, with 8 bases matching TRBD2. The CDR3 length is 15 residues. J was trimmed by 2 bases and V by 2 bases; bases with no gene match: 5. Germline V gene data show CDR1 as SGHAT and CDR2 as FQNNGV. The CDR3 loop reads CASSLYELAAYEQYF. In DNA, the CDR3 is TGTGCCAGCAGCTTATACGAACTAGCGGCCTACGAGCAGTACTTC.

This clonotype was recorded a few times. This chain joins TRBV27 and TRBJ2-7, with D possibly matching TRBD1 (6 bases). This CDR3 spans 14 amino acids. Germline CDR1 and CDR2: MNHEY and SMNVEV (reference sequence). The germline V and J ends were trimmed by 7 bases and 4 bases, with 17 bases remaining between them. In DNA, the CDR3 is TGTGCCAGCACCTCTCCTGCCAGGGGTTACGAGCAGTACTTC. This gives the protein CASTSPARGYEQYF.

The table lists this clonotype with a few counts. Compared with germline, one end of the junction differs, possibly owing to a read error. The V gene is TRBV10-3, the J gene TRBJ1-5, with D hard to call. This CDR3 is 13 amino acids long. Germline-derived CDR1 and CDR2 are ENHRY and SYGVKD. The CDR3: CAIGDGFNQPQHF. CDR3 bases: TGTGCCATCGGTGACGGATTCAATCAGCCCCAGCATTTT.

The gene calls are TRBV5-4 and TRBJ2-5; TRBD2 matches 9 bases. This CDR3 contains 14 residues. V lost 3 bases, J lost 4 bases, and 4 bases stayed unmatched. The germline V gene encodes CDR1 SGHNT and CDR2 YYREEE (reference sequence). Here the CDR3 reads CASSSQLAGETQYF. CDR3 DNA: TGTGCCAGCAGCTCACAACTAGCGGGAGAGACCCAGTACTTC.

This clonotype was seen only a few times. The rearrangement links TRBV6-2 or TRBV6-3 to TRBJ2-7, with D possibly being TRBD1 (6 bases). The CDR3 runs 15 residues. CDR1 and CDR2 from the germline V gene are MNHEY and SVGEGT. V lost 8 bases and J lost 0, with 17 bases in between. CDR3 in amino acids: CASLPRGHSSYEQYF. In DNA form, the CDR3 reads TGTGCCAGCCTCCCAAGGGGACATTCCTCCTACGAGCAGTACTTC.

This clonotype was counted at least ten times. The germline gene is not matched at one end of the junction; a read error may be the cause. The chain combines TRBV7-2 with TRBJ1-2, with 9 bases aligning to TRBD1. CDR3 size: 14 residues. CDR1 SGHTA and CDR2 FQGNSA come from the germline V gene. This CDR3 reads CASSSGQGNYGYTF. For the CDR3, the DNA is TGCGCCAGCAGCTCGGGACAGGGAAACTATGGCTACACCTTC.

The chain recombines TRBV20-1 with TRBJ2-7, with D maybe TRBD1 (6 bases). The germline V and J ends were trimmed by 6 bases and 6 bases, with 18 bases remaining between them. The CDR3 extends over 13 amino acids. The V gene's germline CDR1 is DFQATT and CDR2 SNEGSKA (reference sequence). The chain's CDR3 is CSAHLGARGEQYF. CDR3 nucleotide sequence: TGCAGTGCCCACCTGGGGGCCAGAGGCGAGCAGTACTTC.

The chain couples TRBV6-1 to TRBJ2-2; D is possibly TRBD1 (5 bases). CDR1 MNHNS and CDR2 SASEGT come from the germline V gene. V shed 9 bases and J shed 3 bases, with 11 bases lying between them. There are 13 residues in the CDR3. CDR3 loop: CASNHRYTGELFF. CDR3 DNA: TGTGCCAGTAATCACAGGTACACCGGGGAGCTGTTTTTT.

This clonotype was seen many times. The chain uses TRBV15 and TRBJ1-1, with D possibly being TRBD1 (5 bases). V lost 0 bases and J lost 5, with 16 bases in between. CDR3 size: 16 residues. CDR1 is LNHNV and CDR2 is YYDKDF in the germline V gene (reference sequence). CDR3 loop: CATSRDQEGRETEAFF. CDR3 DNA sequence: TGTGCCACCAGCAGAGATCAAGAGGGGAGGGAAACTGAAGCTTTCTTT.